This TCR beta chain was documented in a study of cytomegalovirus exposure and HLA in healthy donors (dated by TCRdb to about 2017). As for the study more broadly: According to an earlier analysis of 587 of the donors, roughly 180 million T cells yielded over 100 million unique TCR beta sequences and about 280 Gb of sequence data. The study used immunosequencing to profile the T cell repertoires of around 600 subjects and linked those repertoires to cytomegalovirus serostatus. All discovery cohort repertoires had been generated using a single sequencing platform. Besides the first cohort of under 700 subjects, a separate validation cohort made up of around 120 different subjects was used. An earlier analysis of approximately 500 of the donors applied high-throughput TCR beta sequencing to assess whether each TCR beta V gene segment acted as functional or pseudogenic. The study aimed to test whether signatures of past pathogen exposure could be identified by cataloging public T cell receptors. High-throughput TCR immunosequencing, statistical association of individual TCRs with disease status, and machine learning were combined to predict cytomegalovirus infection status. A few DR-DQ haplotypes were handled as single units for association and clustering because linkage in the cohort was strong. Around 320 gigabases of sequencing data and tens of millions of unique TCR sequences were included in an early release covering about 600 HLA-typed donors. Donor age, sex, ethnicity and CMV serostatus were compiled alongside the repertoire data. The genetic ancestry cluster associated with self-reported Caucasian donors included about four fifths of the roughly 360 genotyped donors. Among roughly 400 genotyped donors of the cohort, an average of approximately 200,000 unique TCR beta nucleotide sequences was sequenced per donor, of which roughly 17% were non-productive. In a later analysis, previously published TCR beta repertoires from several hundred donors were re-analyzed and high-resolution HLA genotyping was added so that TCR occurrence patterns could be studied. A later genetic analysis took genome-wide SNP genotypes for about 65% of the 666 donors and used that subset as a discovery cohort. HLA typing included class I and class II loci at four-digit resolution. The number of donors typed differed by locus, with about 629-630 for A, B, C, DRB1 and DQB1, more than 500 for DQA1, approximately 580 for DPA1, and approximately 470 for DPB1. Rather than using new phenotypic data, the later analysis identified candidate immune exposures from TCR beta sequences and from how often those sequences occurred across donors. General conclusions and limits of the study: Presence/absence analyses assumed roughly uniform sequencing depth across donors, an assumption that may not hold. Linkage disequilibrium might explain the correlated functional status among segregating V segments, but an unknown experimental factor could not be ruled out. Immune exposure information for the cohort was limited to CMV serostatus. In an earlier analysis of a few hundred of the donors, most TCR beta V segments were observed in productive rearrangements about 90% or about 30% of the time, broadly matching IMGT annotations. The 87-base-pair reads could not distinguish some IMGT-functional V segments, including TRBV6-2 and TRBV6-3, so those segments were excluded. The authors suggested that the approach could potentially be extended to other disease states and immunological phenotypes. When HLA alleles, especially DR and DQ, strongly co-occurred, attributing TCR associations to individual alleles was difficult. A later analysis found that HLA-associated TCR beta chains were more clonally expanded and had lower generation probabilities than equally common non-associated chains. A cluster of highly shared sequence variants was judged likely to be a technical artifact of the sequencing pipeline. In a later genetic analysis, a missense DCLRE1C variant was associated with V-gene and J-gene trimming of TCR beta chains, and the association was replicated in an independent cohort. The study listed 164 TCR beta chains as associated with cytomegalovirus. A few of the identified cytomegalovirus-associated TCR beta chains were confirmed in vitro to be specific for cytomegalovirus antigens. A further reported finding was that TCR beta sequences accurately predicted the HLA-A and HLA-B alleles for most subjects in the first cohort. According to a later analysis, most CMV-associated TCR beta chains appeared to be HLA-restricted, and the HLA associations seemed to be driven largely by CMV exposure. The classifier was reported to diagnose cytomegalovirus status with high specificity and sensitivity in both the original and validation cohorts. A later analysis reported that several top co-occurrence clusters appeared linked to parvovirus B19, influenza, CMV and Epstein-Barr virus. Because counts were too low, approximately 15 rarely observed V segments, including chromosome 9 orphons, were excluded from the earlier analysis of about 500 of the donors. At a false discovery rate of 0.05, a later analysis linked about 17,000 TCR beta sequences to specific HLA alleles. According to a later analysis, TCR association rates differed among HLA loci, with DRB1 alleles showing the most associated TCRs and HLA-C alleles showing the fewest. Because some donors lacked HLA typing at each locus, the association tests relied only on the typed subset. Most TCR sequences were observed very rarely across donors, whereas some public TCRs were present in many individuals. In this cohort, only TCR beta chains were sequenced, and detectable features were limited by the absence of alpha or paired-chain data. Compared with the roughly 720-donor mean, donors in an Asian-associated ancestry cluster had fewer N-insertions in productive TCRs, according to a later genetic analysis.

The CDR3 numbers 13 residues from cysteine through phenylalanine. Only the CDR3 region is kept as DNA, spanning 39 bases read in frame from base 1. The germline V gene (reference sequence) supplies CDR1 LNHDA and CDR2 SQIVND. V is clipped by 5 bases and J by 1 base, and the sequence between their germline boundaries is 8 bases long. The cohort comprised around 690 healthy bone marrow donors. At the time of sampling, all cohort members were nominally healthy, though unrecorded immune exposures were likely present. The donor tested CMV seronegative and was one of the 352 seronegative cohort members. A peripheral blood sample was provided by each donor, and peripheral blood mononuclear cells were used for TCR beta sequencing. The Qiagen DNeasy Blood Extraction Kit was used to extract genomic DNA from the blood cell samples. A remark on this clone: This clone's antigen is unknown. No much larger clone is present one base from it, and per-base qualities are unavailable.

The method behind the library was the immunoSEQ multiplex PCR assay. For the multiplex PCR, a mixture combining 60 forward primers for TCR Vbeta segments and 13 reverse primers for TCR Jbeta segments was used. A multiplex PCR assay on genomic DNA amplified the CDR3 region of rearranged TCR beta genes. The Illumina HiSeq System was used to sequence the amplified TCR beta libraries as 87-base-pair reads. In the original analysis: In a later analysis, 80 million or so unique TCR beta chains were counted across the roughly 610 repertoires, and around 10 million of these chains were shared by at least two donors. Raw reads were error-corrected and collapsed into unique sequences by a nearest-neighbor algorithm in which closely related sequences were merged to remove PCR and sequencing errors. Alignment of CDR3 sequences to IMGT reference sequences was used to assign V, D and J gene segments. For a sequence to be retained, a match of at least six nucleotides was required to both a V gene segment and a J gene segment. Rearrangements were classified as productive when the CDR3 lacked stop codons and remained in frame with V and J, and all other rearrangements were classified as non-productive. Following IMGT convention, CDR3 was defined as the stretch from the second conserved V-encoded cysteine to the conserved J-encoded phenylalanine. The earlier analysis of about 570 of the donors excluded any sequence lacking an unambiguous match to a single V gene segment. An earlier analysis of 450 to 650 of the donors called V segments functional above 56.7% productive rearrangements and segregating when the between-donor standard deviation exceeded 5%. To diagnose cytomegalovirus status from the catalog of TCR beta chain sequences, a statistical classification framework was built. In a later analysis, TCR nucleotide sequences were compared against IMGT/GENE-DB human TR gene sequences so that V and J genes could be assigned. A later analysis assigned CDR3 sequences and most-parsimonious VDJ recombination scenarios with the TCRdist pipeline. A later analysis defined each TCR beta chain by its CDR3 amino acid sequence plus V-gene family, and excluded reads lacking a unique V-gene family. As a way to deal with suspected cross-contamination and a sequencing artifact, a later analysis dropped hundreds of nucleotide sequences that were highly shared and had low generation probability. In a later analysis, a clonal expansion index was calculated for each public chain from normalized within-repertoire ranks of inferred template counts. A later analysis computed generation probabilities with a VDJ recombination model fitted to out-of-frame rearrangements, and checked the results against IGoR. A later analysis scored TCR-TCR, TCR-HLA and TCR-CMV co-occurrence with hypergeometric tests, applying a repertoire-size bias correction to TCR pairs. In a later analysis, false discovery rates were estimated by permuting HLA or CMV assignments 20 times. A later analysis grouped co-occurring TCRs with DBSCAN, adding TCRdist sequence similarity when clustering within HLA-allele-positive subsets. For co-occurrence clustering, repertoires with fewer than 30,000 or more than 120,000 public chains were excluded, along with five repertoires with anomalous nucleotide sharing. Entries here come from immuneACCESS through TCRdb and include only in-frame sequences with V and J called. Some clones fail to appear in such tables; in the studies checked, an unresolved V gene covers under half of the shortfall, and the cause of the remainder is unknown. V, J and clone size are those of that table, while D and trimming were read from the DNA. This sample lists around 120,000 clones; approximately 15% were detected once. The ten largest clones take up over 1.5% of the sample.

This receptor was taken from a woman younger than 35 in good health and CMV-seronegative. The V and J genes are TRBV19 and TRBJ1-1, with no confident D gene call. The sequenced sample was PBMCs. The CDR3 protein sequence reads: CASSVPGNTEAFF. The nucleotides are TGTGCCAGTAGTGTTCCGGGGAACACTGAAGCTTTCTTT.